The rows below give T cell receptor beta chains drawn from one sample of a study of blood T cell repertoires in COVID-19. Assay used: immunoSEQ multiplex PCR; TCRdb lists only in-frame clones, some missing. The sample has 95,000 to 100,000 clones, about 89% seen once; the top ten hold 9.5% to 13%. The sample was peripheral blood. The receptors originated from a woman in her thirties with acute or convalescent COVID-19. Both conserved end residues are part of each CDR3.

v_call cdr3_aa
TRBV29-1 CSVILQGVAKNIQYF
TRBV7-9 CASSSDRDQPQHF
TRBV7-2 CASSTGMTYGNQPQHF
TRBV19 CASSISAGGSPDTQYF
TRBV18 CASSPPTSSTDTQYF
TRBV11-2 CASSPTAFSGNTIYF
TRBV24-1 CATSATTSYEQYF
TRBV10-3 CAIRDRANYGYTF
TRBV5-1 CASSFHDRTNYGYTF
TRBV10-2 CASSGLAVANTGELFF
TRBV9 CASSVWQGNTGELFF
TRBV27 CASSPSWQDEQYF
TRBV9 CASSVGGQPNSPLHF
TRBV5-1 CASSLGAGARTDTQYF
TRBV7-2 CASSWPGTGDSTNEKLFF
TRBV9 CASSASGLDYEQYF
TRBV7-8 CASSPDRVWGGEKLFF
TRBV9 CASSVVSGRGTEAFF
TRBV6-5 CASSLRAGELFF
TRBV25-1 CASGLGRSYEQYF
TRBV6-5 CASLRWYTEAFF
TRBV9 CASSNQGSEKLFF
TRBV11-2 CASSRRGGGGNTQYF
TRBV4-1 CASSQVGRGGGGGGYTF
TRBV23-1 CASRTESGVRGTRDDGYTF
TRBV6-5 CASSPGRDPQPQHF
TRBV7-2 CASSLGSYEQFF